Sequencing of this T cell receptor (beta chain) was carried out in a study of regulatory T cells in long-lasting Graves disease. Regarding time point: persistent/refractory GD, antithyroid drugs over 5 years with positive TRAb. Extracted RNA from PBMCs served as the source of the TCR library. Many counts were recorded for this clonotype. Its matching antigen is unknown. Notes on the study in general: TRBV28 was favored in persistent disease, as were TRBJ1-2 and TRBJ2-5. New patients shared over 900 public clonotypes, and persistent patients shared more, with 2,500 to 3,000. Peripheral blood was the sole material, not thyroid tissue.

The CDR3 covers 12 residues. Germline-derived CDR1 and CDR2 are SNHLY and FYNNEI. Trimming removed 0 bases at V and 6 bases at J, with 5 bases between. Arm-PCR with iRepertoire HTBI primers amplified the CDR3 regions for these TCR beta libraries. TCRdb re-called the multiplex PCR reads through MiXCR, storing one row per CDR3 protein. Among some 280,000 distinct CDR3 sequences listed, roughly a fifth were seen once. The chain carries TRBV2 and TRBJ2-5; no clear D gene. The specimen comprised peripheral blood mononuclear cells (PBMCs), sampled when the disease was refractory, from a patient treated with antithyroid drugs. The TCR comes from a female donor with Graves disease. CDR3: CASSEAEQTQYF. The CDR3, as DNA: TGTGCCAGCAGTGAAGCGGAGCAGACCCAGTACTTC.